What follows are 7 T cell receptor beta chains derived from one specimen sequenced in a study of blood T cell repertoires in COVID-19. Assay used: immunoSEQ multiplex PCR; TCRdb lists only in-frame clones, some missing. Among around 360,000 clones listed, more than 75% were seen once. Sequenced material: PBMCs or T cells enriched from blood (not recorded which). The receptors shown here come from a middle-aged man in a cohort exposed to, infected with or recovered from COVID-19 (not recorded which).

This rearrangement joins TRBV3-1 (or the pseudogene TRBV3-2) to TRBJ2-3; the D gene is possibly TRBD2 (5 bases). Germline V gives CDR1 LGHDT, CDR2 YNNKEL (reference sequence). This CDR3 has 15 amino acids. V gave up 2 bases and J gave up 6 bases, with 15 bases separating them. The CDR3 protein is CASSQQPAVGDTQYF. CDR3 coding DNA: TGTGCCAGCAGCCAACAACCAGCGGTGGGGGATACGCAGTATTTT.

This clone is a singleton in its sample. The rearrangement links TRBV6-1 to TRBJ2-7; D is unclear. Deletions cut 0 bases from V and 1 base from J, with 16 bases between. The CDR3 covers 17 residues. CDR1 and CDR2 from the germline V gene are MNHNS and SASEGT. The CDR3 DNA reads TGTGCCAGCAGTGAAGCCGGCGCTCTAGGTGTGTCCTACGAGCAGTACTTC. Its translation: CASSEAGALGVSYEQYF.

V gene TRBV7-9 combines with J gene TRBJ2-1; D perhaps matches TRBD1 (5 bases). The CDR3 consists of 15 residues. V shed 2 bases and J shed 4 bases, with 12 bases lying between them. CDR1 SEHNR and CDR2 FQNEAQ come from the germline V gene (reference sequence). The CDR3 protein is CASSLSEKGYNEQFF. As DNA, the CDR3 is TGTGCCAGCAGCTTATCGGAGAAGGGGTACAATGAGCAGTTCTTC.

The V and J genes are TRBV5-4 and TRBJ2-3; TRBD2 matches at 10 bases. With 2 bases clipped from V and 2 bases from J, the junction kept 5 bases outside the gene matches. This CDR3 contains 16 residues. Germline values: CDR1 SGHNT, CDR2 YYREEE (reference sequence). Written as DNA, the CDR3 is TGTGCCAGCAGCTTAATAGCGGGAGGTCCCACAGATACGCAGTATTTT. This encodes CASSLIAGGPTDTQYF.

The gene calls are TRBV29-1 and TRBJ2-6; no clear D gene. Looked up from germline, CDR1 is SQVTM and CDR2 is ANQGSEA. The CDR3 sequence is 15 residues long. V was trimmed by 4 bases and J by 0 bases, leaving 10 bases between them. This chain's CDR3 is CSVGQQNSGANVLTF. The CDR3 bases are TGCAGCGTTGGTCAACAAAACTCTGGGGCCAACGTCCTGACTTTC.

The chain carries TRBV7-2 and TRBJ2-1, with 8 bases that match TRBD2. J was trimmed by 8 bases and V by 5 bases; bases with no gene match: 11. This CDR3 is 15 amino acids long. Germline V gives CDR1 SGHTA, CDR2 FQGNSA. CDR3 nucleotide sequence: TGTGCCAGCAGCCTCGGACTAGCCTTTGGGGATGAGCAGTTCTTC. Its translation: CASSLGLAFGDEQFF. Using reference TRBV7-2 and TRBJ2-1 for the parts outside the CDR3, the full variable domain is GAGVSQSPSNKVTEKGKDVELRCDPISGHTALYWYRQSLGQGLEFLIYFQGNSAPDKSGLPSDRFSAERTGGSVSTLTIQRTQQEDSAVYLCASSLGLAFGDEQFFGPGTRLTVL.

This chain links TRBV2 with TRBJ2-7, with TRBD2 identical over 7 bases. V shed 3 bases and J 9 bases; nucleotides not matched to a gene: 8. The length of the CDR3 is 13 residues. Germline V CDR1 and CDR2: SNHLY, FYNNEI. This chain's CDR3 is CASSDPPGEGQYF. Written as DNA, the CDR3 is TGTGCCAGCAGTGATCCCCCCGGGGAGGGGCAGTACTTC.